This entry lists 23 T cell receptor beta chains sequenced from one sample in a study of blood T cell repertoires in COVID-19. Sequencing used immunoSEQ multiplex PCR; TCRdb keeps in-frame clones, though not all of them. The sample comprises roughly 250,000 clones, roughly 90% of which are singletons, and just under 0.8% rests with the top ten. The specimen sequenced was peripheral blood. The receptors come from a woman in her twenties or thirties with acute or convalescent COVID-19.

V and J are TRBV6-5 and TRBJ1-1; 10 bases map to TRBD1. The V segment lost 4 bases and the J segment 5 bases; nucleotides outside the gene matches: 7. This CDR3 spans 15 amino acids. Per the germline V gene, CDR1 is MNHEY and CDR2 is SVGAGI. CDR3 loop: CASSFRGTGETEAFF. DNA for the CDR3: TGTGCCAGCAGTTTCCGGGGGACAGGGGAAACTGAAGCTTTCTTT.

The gene calls are TRBV19 and TRBJ1-5; the D gene is possibly TRBD1 (6 bases). V gave up 3 bases and J gave up 9 bases, with 21 bases separating them. The CDR3 extends over 16 amino acids. Looked up from germline, CDR1 is LNHDA and CDR2 is SQIVND (reference sequence). The CDR3 sequence is CASSILGQNGISPQHF. The CDR3 region has the DNA TGTGCCAGTAGTATTCTCGGACAGAATGGAATTTCGCCCCAGCATTTT.

The chain is built from TRBV13 and TRBJ2-1, with 14 bases identical to TRBD2. The germline CDR1 and CDR2 sequences are PRHDT and FYEKMQ (reference sequence). V lost 5 bases and J lost 8; bases outside the gene matches: 5. The CDR3 is 15 amino acids. Here the CDR3 DNA reads TGTGCCAGCAGCCAGGGACTAGCGGGAGTTGATGAGCAGTTCTTC. Translating it yields CASSQGLAGVDEQFF.

This clone has only one observation. The genes are TRBV19 and TRBJ2-1; 7 positions match TRBD2. Unmatched junction bases numbered 13, after V lost 5 bases and J lost 9 bases. The germline V gene has CDR1 LNHDA and CDR2 SQIVND (reference sequence). The CDR3 extends over 15 amino acids. CDR3 residues: CASSVSGGGYSEQFF. DNA of the CDR3: TGTGCCAGTAGTGTATCCGGCGGGGGATATAGTGAGCAGTTCTTC. The whole variable domain, filled in from reference TRBV19 and TRBJ2-1, reads DGGITQSPKYLFRKEGQNVTLSCEQNLNHDAMYWYRQDPGQGLRLIYYSQIVNDFQKGDIAEGYSVSREKKESFPLTVTSAQKNPTAFYLCASSVSGGGYSEQFFGPGTRLTVL.

The chain carries TRBV30 and TRBJ1-5; D uncertain. Germline V gene sequence: CDR1 GTSNPN, CDR2 SVGIG (reference sequence). V was cut by 1 base and J by 7 bases, with 11 bases left in between. This CDR3 comprises 13 residues. The CDR3 reads CAWSDGYGQPQHF. DNA for the CDR3: TGTGCCTGGAGTGACGGGTATGGGCAGCCCCAGCATTTT.

The chain recombines TRBV7-8 with TRBJ1-2, with 8 bases aligning to TRBD1. Germline V gives CDR1 SGHVS, CDR2 FQNEAQ. V gave up 5 bases and J gave up 4 bases; unmatched junction bases: 6. The CDR3 has 14 amino acids. The CDR3 protein is CASSLRTGTYGYTF. CDR3 sequence (DNA): TGTGCCAGCAGCCTTAGGACAGGGACCTATGGCTACACCTTC.

The chain has TRBV24-1 and TRBJ1-1, with TRBD1 identical over 10 bases. CDR1 and CDR2 (germline): KGHDR, SFDVKD. The CDR3 sequence is 16 residues long. V lost 7 bases to trimming and J lost 5 bases; unmatched junction nucleotides: 12. CDR3 protein: CATSAPRDRGGTEAFF. The DNA of the CDR3 is TGTGCCACCAGCGCACCACGGGACAGGGGAGGAACTGAAGCTTTCTTT.

This chain uses TRBV19 with TRBJ2-3, with 11 nucleotides matching TRBD1. Germline V gene data show CDR1 as LNHDA and CDR2 as SQIVND (reference sequence). This CDR3 is built from 14 residues. Losses at the gene ends were 4 bases for V and 6 bases for J; bases not matched to a gene: 3. Here the CDR3 DNA reads TGTGCCAGTAGTAGGGACAGGGGGGGTGATACGCAGTATTTT. It yields the protein CASSRDRGGDTQYF.

The CDR3 region has the DNA TGTGCCAGCAGCCCACAGGGACAGGGGGTTGGGGAGCTGTTTTTT. Its protein is CASSPQGQGVGELFF. The rearrangement joins TRBV7-2 to TRBJ2-2; 11 bases align to TRBD1. V was clipped by 5 bases and J by 8 bases; unmatched bases: 7. This CDR3 has 15 residues. Germline CDR1 is SGHTA and CDR2 is FQGNSA. Full variable domain (missing parts from reference TRBV7-2 and TRBJ2-2): GAGVSQSPSNKVTEKGKDVELRCDPISGHTALYWYRQSLGQGLEFLIYFQGNSAPDKSGLPSDRFSAERTGGSVSTLTIQRTQQEDSAVYLCASSPQGQGVGELFFGEGSRLTVL.

This clone occurred once. The chain links TRBV19 to TRBJ1-5; D gene unclear. Per the germline V gene, CDR1 is LNHDA and CDR2 is SQIVND (reference sequence). CDR3 size: 15 residues. Trimming stripped 3 bases from V and 2 bases from J, with 11 bases between. The CDR3 DNA is TGTGCCAGTAGTATCCCTGTTTCCGGCAATCAGCCCCAGCATTTT. This translates into CASSIPVSGNQPQHF.

V and J are TRBV7-9 and TRBJ1-3, with D possibly matching TRBD1 (5 bases). The CDR3 length is 16 residues. V lost 2 bases and J lost 4, with 15 bases in between. Germline V CDR1 and CDR2: SEHNR, FQNEAQ (reference sequence). The CDR3 sequence is CASSLPGQKYGNTIYF. Written as DNA, the CDR3 is TGTGCCAGCAGCTTACCCGGACAAAAGTACGGAAACACCATATATTTT.

The rearrangement uses TRBV7-2 and TRBJ2-3; 13 bases are shared with TRBD2. CDR1 SGHTA and CDR2 FQGNSA come from the germline V gene. The length of the CDR3 is 17 residues. After removal of 5 bases from V and 1 base from J, the junction contained 6 bases not matched to a gene. This chain's CDR3 is CASSKLAGGYGTDTQYF. The CDR3 nucleotides read TGTGCCAGCAGCAAACTAGCGGGAGGGTATGGCACAGATACGCAGTATTTT.

Written as DNA, the CDR3 is TGTGCCACCAGCAGAGGTACAGGGTCCACTGAAGCTTTCTTT. As protein: CATSRGTGSTEAFF. The chain has TRBV15 and TRBJ1-1; D is possibly TRBD1 (6 bases). The V end lost 1 base, the J end lost 4 bases, and 10 bases lay between the germline ends. In germline, CDR1 is LNHNV, CDR2 YYDKDF (reference sequence). CDR3 length equals 14 residues. The full variable domain, its missing parts supplied by reference TRBV15 and TRBJ1-1, is DAMVIQNPRYQVTQFGKPVTLSCSQTLNHNVMYWYQQKSSQAPKLLFHYYDKDFNNEADTPDNFQSRRPNTSFCFLDIRSPGLGDTAMYLCATSRGTGSTEAFFGQGTRLTVV.

The gene calls are TRBV15 and TRBJ2-1, with D possibly matching TRBD2 (6 bases). From germline, CDR1 is LNHNV and CDR2 YYDKDF (reference sequence). Trimming removed 9 bases from V and 6 bases from J, with 21 bases in between. CDR3 length: 15 residues. This CDR3 reads CATQLSGARSNEQFF. In nucleotides, the CDR3 is TGTGCCACGCAGCTTAGCGGTGCACGTTCCAATGAGCAGTTCTTC.

V usage is TRBV12-3 or TRBV12-4 and J usage is TRBJ2-5; D is unclear. The CDR3 has 13 amino acids. Trimming pared 6 bases from V and 0 bases from J, leaving 8 bases between. CDR3 in amino acids: CASRQEDQETQYF. CDR3 DNA sequence: TGTGCCAGCAGGCAAGAGGACCAAGAGACCCAGTACTTC.

The V call is TRBV7-2, the J call TRBJ1-4, with 7 bases that match TRBD1. Trimming at V came to 4 bases and at J to 3 bases, leaving 8 bases not matched to a gene. The CDR3 extends over 16 amino acids. Germline CDR1 SGHTA, CDR2 FQGNSA. The CDR3: CASSYPGQKSNEKLFF. CDR3 nucleotides: TGTGCCAGCAGCTACCCGGGACAGAAATCTAATGAAAAACTGTTTTTT.

The chain couples TRBV9 to TRBJ2-3; unclear D gene. V was cut by 4 bases and J by 2 bases, with 14 bases left in between. This CDR3 spans 15 amino acids. In germline, CDR1 is SGDLS, CDR2 YYNGEE. The CDR3 coding sequence is TGTGCCAGCAGCCCACCCGTTGGCCCCACAGATACGCAGTATTTT. It yields the protein CASSPPVGPTDTQYF.

J is TRBJ2-1 and V is TRBV30; D is possibly TRBD2 (7 bases). The CDR3 sequence is 12 residues long. V lost 2 bases to trimming and J lost 9 bases, with 11 bases between them. Germline V gene lookup returns CDR1 GTSNPN and CDR2 SVGIG (reference sequence). The CDR3 sequence is CAWSPRGGEQFF. CDR3 DNA: TGTGCCTGGAGTCCGAGGGGGGGTGAGCAGTTCTTC.

J is TRBJ2-1 and V is TRBV12-5; TRBD2 matches at 11 bases. With V trimmed by 3 bases and J by 3 bases, 1 base remained unmatched. The CDR3 is made up of 15 amino acids. Germline-derived CDR1 and CDR2 are LGHNT and FRNRAP. CDR3 protein: CASGFGLAGYNEQFF. The CDR3 DNA sequence: TGTGCTAGTGGTTTCGGACTAGCGGGCTACAATGAGCAGTTCTTC.

The chain has TRBV18 and TRBJ2-1; D is unclear. The CDR3 is made up of 12 amino acids. CDR1 and CDR2 from the germline V gene are KGHSH and LQKENI. Trimming left V 2 bases short and J 10 bases short, with 9 bases between. CDR3: CASSPAGREQFF. CDR3 nucleotide sequence: TGTGCCAGCTCACCAGCAGGCAGAGAGCAGTTCTTC. Combining the CDR3 with reference TRBV18 and TRBJ2-1 gives the whole variable domain NAGVMQNPRHLVRRRGQEARLRCSPMKGHSHVYWYRQLPEEGLKFMVYLQKENIIDESGMPKERFSAEFPKEGPSILRIQQVVRGDSAAYFCASSPAGREQFFGPGTRLTVL.

V usage is TRBV12-3 or TRBV12-4 and J usage is TRBJ2-2, with D possibly matching TRBD1 (6 bases). Trimming removed 6 bases from V and 1 base from J, with 6 bases in between. This CDR3 contains 13 residues. CDR3 sequence: CASRGQNTGELFF. CDR3 nucleotides: TGTGCCAGCAGGGGACAGAACACCGGGGAGCTGTTTTTT.

This clone was detected a few times. The rearrangement joins TRBV30 to TRBJ1-5, with D hard to call. Trimming removed 0 bases at V and 6 bases at J, with 9 bases between. Germline V gene sequence: CDR1 GTSNPN, CDR2 SVGIG (reference sequence). This CDR3 is 13 amino acids long. The CDR3 DNA reads as TGTGCCTGGAGTGTATCTTCTTCTCAGCCCCAGCATTTT. It translates to CAWSVSSSQPQHF.

This sequence joins TRBV30 and TRBJ1-6, with D unclear. The CDR3 spans 9 residues. Trimming took off 7 bases at V and 8 bases at J, with 3 bases between the two ends. CDR1 GTSNPN and CDR2 SVGIG come from the germline V gene (reference sequence). The CDR3 here is CASDSPLHF. CDR3 nucleotides: TGTGCCTCTGATTCACCCCTCCACTTT. Looking up the rest from reference TRBV30 and TRBJ1-6 gives the full variable domain: SQTIHQWPATLVQPVGSPLSLECTVEGTSNPNLYWYRQAAGRGLQLLFYSVGIGQISSEVPQNLSASRPQDRQFILSSKKLLLSDSGFYLCASDSPLHFGNGTRLTVT.